This TCR beta chain was identified in a study of radiation and T cells in renal cell carcinoma. At the level of the study: Nephrectomy followed 15 Gy stereotactic body radiation by 4 weeks.

The time point is: baseline pretreatment blood. Described treatment: 15 Gy SBRT to primary tumor, nephrectomy 4 weeks later. On this clone: Other DNA sequences in this sample translate to the same CDR3.

The assay was immunoSEQ multiplex PCR, and TCRdb's table has in-frame clones only and misses some. The sample consists of about 130,000 clones, approximately 90% of them appearing once. CDR3 length: 13 residues. The ends were cut back, 4 bases at V and 6 bases at J, with 9 bases in the middle. The V gene's germline CDR1 is PRHDT and CDR2 FYEKMQ (reference sequence). Sequencing was performed on blood, taken from a patient whose treatment included radiotherapy and nephrectomy. The clonotype was recovered from a woman aged 45 to 65 with renal cell carcinoma. The chain uses TRBV13 and TRBJ2-2; D is possibly TRBD1 (6 bases). The chain's CDR3 is CASSSNRAGELFF. DNA of the CDR3: TGTGCCAGCAGCTCAAACAGGGCCGGGGAGCTGTTTTTT.